Many counts were recorded for the clone carrying this TCR beta chain. The antigen remains undetermined. It was with unique molecular identifiers that the TCRbeta library was prepared. TCRdb called the PCR reads again in MiXCR, with one record for every CDR3 protein. The sample consists of around 250,000 distinct CDR3 sequences, roughly 25% of them appearing once. These data originate in a study of T-cell reconstitution after alpha-beta-depleted transplantation in children. Study-wide results and caveats: Several hundred expanded graft clones reportedly were the source of alpha-beta T cells about two months after transplant. Several patients had high TCRbeta diversity at day 60; it came from surviving recipient T cells and thymic progenitors. Newly produced T cells mostly provided counts and TCRbeta diversity after one year, as hyperexpanded clones declined.

The sequence derives from a girl aged 2 to 10 with Fanconi anemia, due to receive a stem cell transplant. Material: PBMCs, obtained before TCRalphabeta/CD19-depleted stem cell transplant.

CDR3 sequence reads: CSVGGPKAGTDTQYF. CDR3 DNA sequence: TGCAGCGTTGGAGGTCCAAAGGCGGGCACAGATACGCAGTATTTT. This sequence joins TRBV29-1 and TRBJ2-3; D gene ambiguous. The germline gives CDR1 SQVTM, CDR2 ANQGSEA. Trimming removed 4 bases at V and 1 base at J, with 15 bases between. This CDR3 comprises 15 residues.